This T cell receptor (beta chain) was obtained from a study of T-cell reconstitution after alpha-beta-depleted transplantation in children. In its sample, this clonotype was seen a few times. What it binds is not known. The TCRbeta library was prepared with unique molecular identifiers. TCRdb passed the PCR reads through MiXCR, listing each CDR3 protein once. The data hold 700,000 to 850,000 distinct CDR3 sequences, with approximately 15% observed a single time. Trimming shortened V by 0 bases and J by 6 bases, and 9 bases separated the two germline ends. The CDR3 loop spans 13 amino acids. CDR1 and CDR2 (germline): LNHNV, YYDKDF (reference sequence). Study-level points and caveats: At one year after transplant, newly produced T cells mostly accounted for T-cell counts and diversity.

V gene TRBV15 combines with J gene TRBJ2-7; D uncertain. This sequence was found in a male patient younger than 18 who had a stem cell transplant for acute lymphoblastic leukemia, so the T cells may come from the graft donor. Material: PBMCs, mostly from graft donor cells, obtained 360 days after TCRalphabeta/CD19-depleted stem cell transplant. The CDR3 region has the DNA TGTGCCACCAGCAGAGACCCCTCCGGCGAGCAGTACTTC. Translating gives CATSRDPSGEQYF.